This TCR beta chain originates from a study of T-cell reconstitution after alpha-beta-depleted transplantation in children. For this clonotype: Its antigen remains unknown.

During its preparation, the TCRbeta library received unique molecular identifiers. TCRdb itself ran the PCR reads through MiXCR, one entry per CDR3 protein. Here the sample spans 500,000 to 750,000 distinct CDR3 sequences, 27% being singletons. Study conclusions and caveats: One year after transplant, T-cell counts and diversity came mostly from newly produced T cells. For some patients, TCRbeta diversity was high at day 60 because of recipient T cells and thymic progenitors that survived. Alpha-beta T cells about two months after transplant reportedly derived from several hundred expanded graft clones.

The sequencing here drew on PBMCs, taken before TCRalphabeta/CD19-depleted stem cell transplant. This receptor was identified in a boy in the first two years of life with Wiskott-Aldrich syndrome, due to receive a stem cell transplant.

CDR3 protein: CSVELPTSSYNEQFF. The CDR3 DNA reads TGCAGCGTTGAACTACCGACGAGCTCCTACAATGAGCAGTTCTTC. The rearrangement joins TRBV29-1 to TRBJ2-1, with D unresolved. Germline V gives CDR1 SQVTM, CDR2 ANQGSEA. V shed 2 bases and J shed 0 bases, with 11 bases lying between them. The CDR3 totals 15 residues.